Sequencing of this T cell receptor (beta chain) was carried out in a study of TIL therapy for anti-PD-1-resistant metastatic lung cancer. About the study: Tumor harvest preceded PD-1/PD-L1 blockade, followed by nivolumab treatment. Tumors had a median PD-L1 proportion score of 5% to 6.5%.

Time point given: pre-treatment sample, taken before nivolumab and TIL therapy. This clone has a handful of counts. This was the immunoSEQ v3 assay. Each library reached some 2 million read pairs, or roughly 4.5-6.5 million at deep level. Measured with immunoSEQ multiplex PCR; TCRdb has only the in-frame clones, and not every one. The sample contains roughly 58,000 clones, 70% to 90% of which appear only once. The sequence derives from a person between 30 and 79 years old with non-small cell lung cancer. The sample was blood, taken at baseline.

Written as DNA, the CDR3 is TGTGCCAGCAGCTTGTCAACCTGGGGGGGCTCCTACAATGAGCAGTTCTTC. The encoded protein is CASSLSTWGGSYNEQFF. V and J are TRBV5-5 and TRBJ2-1; 7 positions match TRBD2. There are 17 residues in the CDR3. CDR1 is SGHKS and CDR2 is YYEKEE in the germline V gene (reference sequence). V dropped 1 base and J dropped 0; count of bases not matched to a gene: 7.